Listed here are 13 T cell receptor beta chains from one sample, sequenced in a study of CD8+ T cells in alopecia areata. Extraction of RNA preceded its reverse transcription into cDNA, which served as the sequencing template. TCRdb's table, derived via immunoSEQ multiplex PCR, lists solely in-frame clones and lacks some. Here the sample spans 100,000 to 150,000 clones, about 49% being singletons. Sequencing used CD8+ T cells sorted from blood, obtained at week 0. Receptors originate from a human donor with alopecia areata.

J is TRBJ2-4 and V is TRBV30; D unclear. The ends were cut back, 5 bases at V and 0 bases at J, with 5 bases in the middle. Germline loops: CDR1 GTSNPN, CDR2 SVGIG (reference sequence). The CDR3 consists of 12 residues. For the CDR3, the DNA is TGTGCCTGGGGAGCAGCCAAAAACATTCAGTACTTC. Amino acid sequence: CAWGAAKNIQYF.

This chain joins TRBV6-1 and TRBJ2-3; D is unclear. Germline V gene data show CDR1 as MNHNS and CDR2 as SASEGT. The CDR3 contains 14 residues. V dropped 5 bases and J dropped 0 bases, with 9 bases sitting between them. This chain's CDR3 is CASSPVGSTDTQYF. The CDR3 DNA follows: TGTGCCAGCAGTCCGGTCGGGAGCACAGATACGCAGTATTTT.

V usage is TRBV6-5 and J usage is TRBJ2-3; TRBD1 or TRBD2 may be the D gene (5 bases each). Germline V gives CDR1 MNHEY, CDR2 SVGAGI. Trimming removed 1 base at V and 5 bases at J, with 10 bases between. The CDR3 sequence is 14 residues long. The CDR3 region is CASSYFGGRDTQYF. The DNA for the CDR3 is TGTGCCAGCAGTTACTTTGGGGGACGAGATACGCAGTATTTT.

The gene calls are TRBV4-2 and TRBJ2-4, with TRBD2 matching over 9 bases. CDR1 and CDR2 from the germline V gene are LGHNA and YNFKEQ. This CDR3 comprises 17 residues. V lost 0 bases, J lost 0 bases, and 3 bases stayed unmatched. The CDR3 loop is CASSQDSGGLAKNIQYF. In DNA form, the CDR3 reads TGTGCCAGCAGCCAAGATAGCGGGGGCCTAGCCAAAAACATTCAGTACTTC.

The V call is TRBV5-6, the J call TRBJ2-6; 10 bases are shared with TRBD1. V dropped 3 bases and J dropped 10; count of bases not matched to a gene: 1. Germline-derived CDR1 and CDR2 are SGHDT and YYEEEE. CDR3 length equals 13 residues. The CDR3 DNA is TGTGCCAGCAGCTGGGACAGGGGAAACGTCCTGACTTTC. It is translated as CASSWDRGNVLTF.

This chain uses TRBV6-5 with TRBJ2-2; D is unresolved. Germline loops: CDR1 MNHEY, CDR2 SVGAGI. The CDR3 consists of 12 residues. V dropped 7 bases and J dropped 7 bases, with 10 bases sitting between them. The CDR3 region is CASTSRIGELFF. The CDR3 DNA follows: TGTGCCAGCACTTCAAGGATCGGGGAGCTGTTTTTT.

CDR3 in amino acids: CASSPGTYGYEQYF. The CDR3 DNA is TGTGCCAGCAGTCCTGGGACGTACGGTTACGAGCAGTACTTC. This sequence joins TRBV7-2 and TRBJ2-7, with D possibly being TRBD1 or TRBD2 (5 bases each). V lost 6 bases, J lost 4 bases, and 16 bases lay in between. Germline V CDR1 and CDR2: SGHTA, FQGNSA. The CDR3 consists of 14 residues.

The sample holds a few counts of this clone. The chain uses TRBV29-1 and TRBJ1-1, with 7 bases aligning to TRBD1. Germline lookup yields CDR1 SQVTM and CDR2 ANQGSEA. The CDR3 extends over 15 amino acids. With V trimmed by 6 bases and J by 0 bases, 10 bases remained unmatched. The CDR3, as DNA: TGCAGCGTCATCGTGGAGGGGGCTATGAACACTGAAGCTTTCTTT. This translates into CSVIVEGAMNTEAFF.

The sample holds one count of this clone. The chain links TRBV11-2 to TRBJ2-7, with 9 bases aligning to TRBD1. The CDR3 runs to 14 residues. The germline CDR1 and CDR2 sequences are SGHAT and FQNNGV. V was clipped by 3 bases and J by 5 bases; unmatched bases: 5. The CDR3 protein is CASSFGTGSHEQYF. The DNA of the CDR3 is TGTGCCAGCAGCTTCGGGACAGGGAGCCACGAGCAGTACTTC.

This rearrangement joins TRBV4-2 to TRBJ2-5; 7 nucleotides align to TRBD2. The end of the DNA fits TRBJ2-7 better, so the J call may be wrong. Germline V gives CDR1 LGHNA, CDR2 YNFKEQ. The CDR3 has 14 residues. Written as DNA, the CDR3 is TGTGCCAGCAGCCGCGGACTAGAGTCCTACGAGCAGTACTTC. Translating it yields CASSRGLESYEQYF.

This chain connects TRBV15 to TRBJ2-5; D is possibly TRBD2 (6 bases). Per the germline V gene, CDR1 is LNHNV and CDR2 is YYDKDF (reference sequence). Trimming removed 1 base at V and 2 bases at J, with 14 bases between. The CDR3 spans 16 residues. CDR3 protein: CATSRGGGFGQETQYF. CDR3 in DNA: TGTGCCACCAGCAGAGGTGGGGGGTTCGGGCAAGAGACCCAGTACTTC.

The chain joins TRBV11-2 to TRBJ2-5, with D perhaps TRBD1 or TRBD2 (6 bases each). V gave up 1 base and J gave up 5 bases, with 14 bases separating them. This CDR3 spans 15 amino acids. Germline V lookup: CDR1 SGHAT, CDR2 FQNNGV. The CDR3 loop reads CASSLGAGGLETQYF. CDR3 DNA: TGTGCCAGCAGCTTAGGGGCTGGGGGGCTGGAGACCCAGTACTTC.

This clone has a handful of counts. This rearrangement joins TRBV2 to TRBJ1-4, with D uncertain. Per germline, CDR1 SNHLY and CDR2 FYNNEI. The CDR3 has 12 amino acids. The V gene lost 3 bases and the J gene lost 13 bases, with 12 bases spanning the gap. CDR3 nucleotide sequence: TGTGCCAGCAGTGAGGGGAATTCTAGACTGTTTTTT. Translated: CASSEGNSRLFF. Full variable domain (rest looked up from reference TRBV2 and TRBJ1-4): EPEVTQTPSHQVTQMGQEVILRCVPISNHLYFYWYRQILGQKVEFLVSFYNNEISEKSEIFDDQFSVERPDGSNFTLKIRSTKLEDSAMYFCASSEGNSRLFFGSGTQLSVL.